The 26 T cell receptor beta chains given below trace back to one sample, sequenced in a study of blood T cells in healthy people across ages. A J-beta primer mix and a sample-barcoded 5' primer were used in a second PCR of about 6 to 12 cycles. TCRdb reanalysed the 5' RACE reads using MiXCR and keeps one entry per CDR3 protein. The sample consists of 800,000 to 950,000 distinct CDR3 sequences, approximately 32% of them appearing once. These data also featured in a second study, about T cells of mothers and their children.

The sample comprised blood. These receptors all come from a woman between 40 and 55 years old in good health.

This clonotype was seen repeatedly, ten times or more. The chain carries TRBV20-1 and TRBJ2-7; the D gene is possibly TRBD2 (6 bases). V lost 0 bases and J lost 1, with 13 bases in between. Germline CDR1 is DFQATT and CDR2 is SNEGSKA (reference sequence). CDR3 size: 15 residues. The CDR3 here is CSARDETSSSYEQYF. In nucleotides, the CDR3 is TGCAGTGCTAGAGACGAGACTAGTTCTTCCTACGAGCAGTACTTC.

This clonotype was detected a few times. The genes are TRBV6-2 or TRBV6-3 and TRBJ2-5; perhaps D is TRBD1 or TRBD2 (5 bases each). Trimming took 8 bases from V and 3 from J, leaving 13 bases between them. Per the germline V gene, CDR1 is MNHEY and CDR2 is SVGEGT. CDR3 length: 13 residues. The CDR3 region is CASGIVGEETQYF. The CDR3, as DNA: TGTGCCAGCGGTATAGTGGGGGAAGAGACCCAGTACTTC.

About this clonotype itself: This may stem from a read error, because a much larger clone lies one nucleotide away. This chain joins TRBV20-1 and TRBJ2-1, with 8 bases fitting TRBD1. The CDR3 length is 15 residues. J was trimmed by 4 bases and V by 1 base; bases with no gene match: 6. Germline V lookup: CDR1 DFQATT, CDR2 SNEGSKA (reference sequence). The CDR3 DNA is TGCAGTGCTAGAGCCGGACAGGGATTTTACAATGAGCAGTTCTTC. It encodes CSARAGQGFYNEQFF.

This clonotype appeared a few times. V and J are TRBV11-2 and TRBJ2-5, with 7 bases that match TRBD1. Gene TRBJ2-1 matches the end of the DNA better, so the J call may be wrong. Germline CDR1 and CDR2: SGHAT and FQNNGV. The CDR3 totals 15 residues. The CDR3 coding sequence is TGTGCCAGCAGCTTAGATAGTGCAGGGGGAGAGACCCAGTTCTTC. This sequence encodes CASSLDSAGGETQFF.

This chain links TRBV7-2 with TRBJ2-3; D is perhaps TRBD1 or TRBD2 (5 bases each). This CDR3 has 14 amino acids. Trimming removed 4 bases from V and 2 bases from J, with 10 bases in between. Looked up from germline, CDR1 is SGHTA and CDR2 is FQGNSA. CDR3 DNA sequence: TGTGCCAGCAGCTGGGGGAGCTTCACAGATACGCAGTATTTT. Its translation: CASSWGSFTDTQYF.

V and J are TRBV15 and TRBJ2-4; TRBD2 is a possible D gene (5 bases). Gene TRBJ2-7 matches the end of the DNA better, so the J call may be wrong. The CDR3 covers 15 residues. CDR1 and CDR2 from the germline V gene are LNHNV and YYDKDF (reference sequence). CDR3 region: CATSRGFEGTYEQYF. The CDR3 DNA is TGTGCCACCAGCAGAGGATTCGAGGGTACTTACGAGCAGTACTTC.

This clonotype was detected ten times or more. V and J are TRBV15 and TRBJ2-7; 7 nucleotides line up with TRBD1. From germline, CDR1 is LNHNV and CDR2 YYDKDF (reference sequence). V shed 0 bases, J shed 5 bases, and the junction held 7 bases outside the gene matches. This CDR3 region has 15 residues. The CDR3: CATSRDNRGFNEQYF. In nucleotides, the CDR3 is TGTGCCACCAGCAGAGATAACAGGGGCTTCAACGAGCAGTACTTC.

The genes are TRBV5-6 and TRBJ2-3; D is perhaps TRBD1 (6 bases). V lost 1 base, J lost 2 bases, and 11 bases lay in between. Per germline, CDR1 SGHDT and CDR2 YYEEEE. The CDR3 sequence is 15 residues long. CDR3 sequence: CASSLKGEPTDTQYF. The CDR3 bases are TGTGCCAGCAGCTTGAAGGGGGAACCCACAGATACGCAGTATTTT.

This clonotype was seen more than once but under ten times. The chain couples TRBV5-1 to TRBJ2-2, with TRBD1 matching over 8 bases. Germline V lookup: CDR1 SGHRS, CDR2 YFSETQ. The ends lost 2 bases at V and 5 bases at J; junction bases unmatched: 8. The CDR3 spans 16 residues. In DNA, the CDR3 is TGCGCCAGCAGCTTTTTATGGACAGGGCTGACCGGGGAGCTGTTTTTT. Translated, it gives CASSFLWTGLTGELFF.

This chain connects TRBV2 to TRBJ1-6; TRBD1 aligns across 7 bases. CDR1 and CDR2 from the germline V gene are SNHLY and FYNNEI. V lost 6 bases to trimming and J lost 6 bases; unmatched junction nucleotides: 8. The CDR3 consists of 15 residues. The chain's CDR3 is CASSETGFGNSPLHF. CDR3 bases: TGTGCCAGCAGCGAGACAGGGTTTGGTAATTCACCCCTCCACTTT.

The chain recombines TRBV13 with TRBJ1-1; 7 bases line up with TRBD1. Germline CDR1 and CDR2: PRHDT and FYEKMQ (reference sequence). CDR3 length equals 12 residues. J lost 10 bases, V lost 2 bases, and 4 bases had no gene match. The CDR3 here is CASSLQQGRAFF. CDR3 DNA sequence: TGTGCCAGCAGCTTACAACAGGGGCGAGCTTTCTTT.

V gene TRBV21-1 combines with J gene TRBJ2-1; TRBD1, the table's D call, lacks a check against the DNA. TRBV21-1 represents a pseudogene. The CDR3 length is 15 residues. CDR3 in amino acids: CASSKRGQGVNEPFF. In nucleotides, the CDR3 is TGTGCCAGCAGCAAAAGAGGGCAGGGGGTAAATGAGCCGTTCTTC.

This clonotype was seen repeatedly, ten times or more. One end of the junction varies from germline; a read error may be responsible. The chain is built from TRBV7-7 and TRBJ2-5; possible D gene TRBD1, 6 bases. CDR1 is SSHAT, CDR2 FNYEAQ, per germline (reference sequence). This CDR3 comprises 14 residues. The DNA for the CDR3 is TGTGCTAGCAGCCCCACAGGGTGGGGAGAGACCCAGTACTTC. This gives the protein CASSPTGWGETQYF. Variable domain in full (rest from reference TRBV7-7 and TRBJ2-5): GAGVSQSPRYKVTKRGQDVTLRCDPISSHATLYWYQQALGQGPEFLTYFNYEAQPDKSGLPSDRFSAERPEGSISTLTIQRTEQRDSAMYRCASSPTGWGETQYFGPGTRLLVL.

At least ten counts were recorded for this clonotype. This rearrangement joins TRBV5-5 to TRBJ1-1; D unresolved. Germline CDR1 reads SGHKS; CDR2 reads YYEKEE (reference sequence). The CDR3 is 13 residues long. Trimming removed 4 bases at V and 1 base at J, with 8 bases between. CDR3 sequence (DNA): TGTGCCAGCAGCCTAGACTGGAACACTGAAGCTTTCTTT. Protein: CASSLDWNTEAFF.

This clonotype was detected once. The chain carries TRBV20-1 and TRBJ2-1; the D is unclear. CDR1 and CDR2 (germline): DFQATT, SNEGSKA (reference sequence). The CDR3 is 11 amino acids. Trimming took off 6 bases at V and 12 bases at J, with 15 bases between the two ends. For the CDR3, the DNA is TGCAGTGCCGAGGACGCCCCCAGGCAGTTCTTC. Its protein is CSAEDAPRQFF.

This clonotype has more than one count but fewer than ten. CDR3: CASGGGSGNSPLHF. The CDR3 DNA reads TGTGCCAGCGGGGGGGGTTCGGGTAATTCACCCCTCCACTTT. The chain is built from TRBV7-2 and TRBJ1-6; a weak D match, TRBD1 (5 bases). V was shortened by 8 bases and J by 6 bases, with 14 bases between the two germline ends. The CDR3 contains 14 residues. Per germline, CDR1 SGHTA and CDR2 FQGNSA.

In its sample, this clonotype was seen many times. The V gene is TRBV28, the J gene TRBJ2-7; possible D gene TRBD2, 7 bases. V lost 6 bases and J lost 1, with 16 bases in between. Germline CDR1 MDHEN, CDR2 SYDVKM. The CDR3 covers 15 residues. The CDR3: CASRRGSTGSYEQYF. Written as DNA, the CDR3 is TGTGCCAGCAGGCGGGGGTCGACAGGTTCCTACGAGCAGTACTTC.

A note on this clonotype: An end of the junction does not agree with germline; a read error may underlie this. The genes are TRBV15 and TRBJ1-2, with a tentative D call TRBD1 (5 bases). The CDR3 totals 14 residues. CDR1 LNHNV and CDR2 YYDKDF come from the germline V gene (reference sequence). The CDR3 here is CPTSRDQGNYGYTF. CDR3 DNA: TGTCCCACCAGCAGAGATCAGGGAAACTACGGCTACACCTTC.

Only a few counts were recorded for this clonotype. A much larger clone sits a single nucleotide away, making a read error possible. The chain combines TRBV15 with TRBJ1-5; 7 bases match TRBD1. The CDR3 consists of 15 residues. CDR1 and CDR2 (germline): LNHNV, YYDKDF (reference sequence). CDR3 nucleotide sequence: TGTGCCTCCAGCCCGGGACAGACGGGCAATCAGCCCCAGCATTTT. Protein product: CASSPGQTGNQPQHF. The whole variable domain, remainder taken from reference TRBV15 and TRBJ1-5, is DAMVIQNPRYQVTQFGKPVTLSCSQTLNHNVMYWYQQKSSQAPKLLFHYYDKDFNNEADTPDNFQSRRPNTSFCFLDIRSPGLGDTAMYLCASSPGQTGNQPQHFGDGTRLSIL.

This clonotype occurred many times. The chain joins TRBV29-1 to TRBJ2-3, with a tentative D call TRBD1 (5 bases). Deletions cut 7 bases from V and 4 bases from J, with 9 bases between. This CDR3 comprises 11 residues. Germline assignment: CDR1 SQVTM and CDR2 ANQGSEA. DNA of the CDR3: TGCAGCGCAGACAGTTCAGATACGCAGTATTTT. This codes for CSADSSDTQYF.

The chain combines TRBV9 with TRBJ2-3; D is perhaps TRBD2 (5 bases). V was shortened by 0 bases and J by 1 base, with 12 bases between the two germline ends. Germline-derived CDR1 and CDR2 are SGDLS and YYNGEE. The CDR3 covers 16 residues. CDR3 sequence reads: CASSVGRSFGTDTQYF. Written as DNA, the CDR3 is TGTGCCAGCAGCGTAGGGAGGTCCTTTGGCACAGATACGCAGTATTTT.

Comments on this clonotype: This may stem from a read error, because a much larger clone lies one nucleotide away. The chain couples TRBV29-1 to TRBJ1-1; D not resolved. Germline V gives CDR1 SQVTM, CDR2 ANQGSEA. The germline V and J ends were trimmed by 6 bases and 6 bases, with 11 bases remaining between them. The CDR3 consists of 11 residues. Written as DNA, the CDR3 is TGCAGCGTCCCCTCACCCTCTGAAGCTTTCTTT. This sequence encodes CSVPSPSEAFF.

Concerning this clonotype: A much larger clone lies one base from this, so it may be a read error. The V call is TRBV29-1, the J call TRBJ1-2, with a possible D match to TRBD1 (6 bases). Trimming left V 7 bases short and J 3 bases short, with 12 bases between. Germline CDR1 is SQVTM and CDR2 is ANQGSEA. CDR3 length: 12 residues. As DNA, the CDR3 is TGCAGCGGCATCAGGGGCGACTATGGCTACACCTTC. It specifies CSGIRGDYGYTF.

Only a few counts were recorded for this clonotype. CDR3 sequence (DNA): TGTGCCAGCAGCTTAGGCGGACACACAGATACGCAGTATTTT. Translated, it gives CASSLGGHTDTQYF. V and J are TRBV7-3 and TRBJ2-3; perhaps TRBD1 as D (5 bases). The CDR3 extends over 14 amino acids. Germline loops: CDR1 SGHTA, CDR2 FQGTGA. V was cut by 2 bases and J by 2 bases, with 8 bases left in between.

The gene calls are TRBV12-3 or TRBV12-4 and TRBJ1-5; 8 bases are a match to TRBD1. V lost 7 bases, J lost 4 bases, and 9 bases stayed unmatched. The CDR3 consists of 15 residues. CDR3 in DNA: TGTGCCAGCACCAAAGGACAGGGCCCAAATCAGCCCCAGCATTTT. This codes for CASTKGQGPNQPQHF.

In this sample, this clonotype turned up a few times. The V gene is TRBV20-1, the J gene TRBJ2-3; D remains ambiguous. This CDR3 is built from 12 residues. V lost 5 bases and J 6 bases, leaving 12 bases between the germline ends. The germline V gene encodes CDR1 DFQATT and CDR2 SNEGSKA (reference sequence). Here the CDR3 DNA reads TGCAGTGCTTCTTCAAATAGGGATACGCAGTATTTT. It translates to CSASSNRDTQYF.